This T cell receptor beta chain was retrieved from a study of beta chain features in type 1 diabetes. This clone has a handful of counts. Its antigen is currently unknown. The study's findings and limits: Shorter TCRB CDR3s, moderately but significantly so, marked every one of the four CD4+ subsets in Type 1 diabetes patients. A cDNA-based sequencing approach could over-represent cells with high TCR expression.

With 4 bases clipped from V and 3 bases from J, the junction kept 8 bases outside the gene matches. The V gene's germline CDR1 is SGHRS and CDR2 YFSETQ. This CDR3 is built from 17 residues. Expressed TCRB transcripts got sequenced, as all isolated RNA was reverse transcribed. Produced via immunoSEQ multiplex PCR; TCRdb's table is partial and in-frame only. There are 400,000 or so clones in the sample; over 8.5% occur only once, and 0.6% lies in the top ten. This receptor was taken from a man aged 25-40 years with type 1 diabetes. The J gene is TRBJ2-6, the V gene TRBV5-1; 9 bases are shared with TRBD1. Sequenced: central memory CD4+ T cells from blood. The CDR3 region has the DNA TGCGCCAGCAGCGCTGGACAGGGGAGAGGTGGGGCCAACGTCCTGACTTTC. Its translation: CASSAGQGRGGANVLTF.